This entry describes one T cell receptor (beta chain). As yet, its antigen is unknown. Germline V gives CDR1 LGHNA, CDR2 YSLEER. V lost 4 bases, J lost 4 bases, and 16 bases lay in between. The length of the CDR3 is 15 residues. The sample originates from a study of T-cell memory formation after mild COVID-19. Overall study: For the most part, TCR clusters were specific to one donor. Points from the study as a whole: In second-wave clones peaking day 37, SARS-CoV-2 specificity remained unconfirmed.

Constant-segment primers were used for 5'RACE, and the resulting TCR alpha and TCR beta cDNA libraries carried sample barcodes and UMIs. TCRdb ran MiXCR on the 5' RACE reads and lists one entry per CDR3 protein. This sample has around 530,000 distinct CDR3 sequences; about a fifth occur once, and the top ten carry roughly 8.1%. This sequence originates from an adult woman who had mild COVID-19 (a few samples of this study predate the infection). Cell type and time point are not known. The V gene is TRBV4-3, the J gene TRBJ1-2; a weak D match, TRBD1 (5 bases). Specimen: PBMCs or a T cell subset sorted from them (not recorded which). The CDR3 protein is CASSPLSQGTYGYTF. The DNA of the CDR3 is TGCGCCAGCAGCCCGCTCTCGCAGGGAACCTATGGCTACACCTTC.